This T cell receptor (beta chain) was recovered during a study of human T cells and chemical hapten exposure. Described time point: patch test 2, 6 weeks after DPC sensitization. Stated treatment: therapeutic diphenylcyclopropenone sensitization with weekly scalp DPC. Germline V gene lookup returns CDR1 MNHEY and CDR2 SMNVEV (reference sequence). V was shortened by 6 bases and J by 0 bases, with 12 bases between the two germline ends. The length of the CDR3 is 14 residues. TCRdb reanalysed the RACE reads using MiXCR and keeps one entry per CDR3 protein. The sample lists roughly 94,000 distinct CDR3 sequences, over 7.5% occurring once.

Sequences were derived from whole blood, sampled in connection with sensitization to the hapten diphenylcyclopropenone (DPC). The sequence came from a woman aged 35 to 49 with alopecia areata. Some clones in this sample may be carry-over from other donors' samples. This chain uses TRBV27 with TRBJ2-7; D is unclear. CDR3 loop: CASRIMTNSYEQYF. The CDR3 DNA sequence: TGTGCCAGCAGGATTATGACAAACTCCTACGAGCAGTACTTC.